The entry below describes one T cell receptor beta chain. V lost 6 bases, J lost 7 bases, and 16 bases lay in between. From germline, CDR1 is MNHNS and CDR2 SASEGT. There are 15 residues in the CDR3. The study left out patients who had uncontrolled infection, other autoimmune disease, pregnancy or lactation. Diagnoses were made from clinical symptoms, serum measures (thyroxine and TRAb), thyroid ultrasound and orbital computed tomography. Fresh peripheral blood, 9.5 to 10 ml of it, supplied the PBMCs. The source of the sample is a study of T cells in Graves' hyperthyroidism and ophthalmopathy. About the research overall: Peripheral blood was taken when the disease was first diagnosed, before any treatment began.

RNA transcripts yielded amplified TCR beta CDR3 regions. An initial round of RT-PCR targeting the TCR CDR3 relied on the HTBI primer set. TCRdb redid the calling of the multiplex PCR reads with MiXCR, one entry per CDR3 protein. Here the sample spans over 500,000 distinct CDR3 sequences, roughly 15% being singletons. This receptor was taken from a woman between 18 and 29 years old with Graves' ophthalmopathy. The V and J genes are TRBV6-1 and TRBJ1-6; possibly TRBD1 for D (5 bases). Sequencing input: blood. The CDR3 coding sequence is TGTGCCAGCAGCTCCAGCCCCAGGGTCAATTCACCCCTCCACTTT. Protein product: CASSSSPRVNSPLHF.